This T cell receptor beta chain was identified in a study of blood T cells in healthy people across ages. For this clonotype: Its specificity is unknown.

A J-beta primer mix and a sample-barcoded 5' primer were used in a second PCR of about 7 to 12 cycles. TCRdb independently ran MiXCR on the 5' RACE reads; one entry per CDR3 protein. Of about 1 million distinct CDR3 sequences listed, under 45% are singletons. Study findings and constraints: PBMCs went unsorted, and a conclusive naive versus antigen-experienced comparison was therefore prevented.

The sequencing sample was made of blood. The receptor comes from a woman in her sixties in good health.

CDR3 amino acids: CSVSGLRGKYEQYF. CDR3 coding DNA: TGCAGCGTTTCGGGCCTTCGAGGTAAATACGAGCAGTACTTC. The rearrangement links TRBV29-1 to TRBJ2-7; D not resolved. V lost 5 bases to trimming and J lost 4 bases, with 18 bases between them. Germline V CDR1 and CDR2: SQVTM, ANQGSEA. The CDR3 has 14 residues.